The 7 T cell receptor beta chains reported below all come from one sample, sequenced in a study of T-cell reconstitution after alpha-beta-depleted transplantation in children. Researchers prepared the TCRbeta library using unique molecular identifiers, the study reports. TCRdb processed the PCR reads anew with MiXCR; each CDR3 protein has one entry. This sample has 97,000 or so distinct CDR3 sequences, with approximately 6% found just once. Sample: PBMCs, mostly from graft donor cells, taken 60 days after TCRalphabeta/CD19-depleted stem cell transplant. Receptors originate from a female patient aged 2-9 years who had a stem cell transplant for Fanconi anemia, so the T cells may come from the graft donor.

The rearrangement links TRBV2 to TRBJ2-4, with D perhaps TRBD1 or TRBD2 (6 bases each). Trimming removed 2 bases from V and 10 bases from J, with 15 bases in between. This CDR3 is 14 amino acids long. The germline V gene encodes CDR1 SNHLY and CDR2 FYNNEI. CDR3 region: CASSEFGGGGIQYF. The CDR3 nucleotides are TGTGCCAGCAGTGAATTTGGCGGAGGGGGTATTCAGTACTTC.

V usage is TRBV27 and J usage is TRBJ2-7; 11 bases map to TRBD2. Losses at the gene ends were 8 bases for V and 2 bases for J; bases not matched to a gene: 2. Germline CDR1 and CDR2: MNHEY and SMNVEV (reference sequence). CDR3 length: 13 residues. This chain's CDR3 is CASALAGAYEQYF. The CDR3 DNA follows: TGTGCCAGCGCACTAGCGGGAGCCTACGAGCAGTACTTC.

Many counts were recorded for this clonotype. V gene TRBV25-1 combines with J gene TRBJ2-2; no clear D gene. Deletions cut 1 base from V and 5 bases from J, with 5 bases between. CDR3 length equals 13 residues. CDR1 and CDR2 (germline): MGHDK, SYGVNS. CDR3 DNA: TGTGCCAGCAGTGAATCTTGGACCGGGGAGCTGTTTTTT. Protein: CASSESWTGELFF.

This clonotype was observed at least ten times. The rearrangement uses TRBV3-1 and TRBJ1-1; D remains unclear. V was clipped by 1 base and J by 2 bases, with 8 bases between them. This CDR3 comprises 14 residues. The V gene's germline CDR1 is LGHDT and CDR2 YNNKEL (reference sequence). CDR3 region: CASSQVSQNTEAFF. CDR3 DNA sequence: TGTGCCAGCAGCCAAGTTAGCCAAAACACTGAAGCTTTCTTT.

This clonotype was seen repeatedly, ten times or more. CDR3 region: CASSRTGTFNEKLFF. Written as DNA, the CDR3 is TGTGCCAGCAGCCGCACCGGGACATTTAATGAAAAACTGTTTTTT. This chain joins TRBV3-1 and TRBJ1-4, with D perhaps TRBD1 (6 bases). Germline V gene sequence: CDR1 LGHDT, CDR2 YNNKEL (reference sequence). V dropped 4 bases and J dropped 4 bases, with 13 bases sitting between them. The CDR3 is 15 residues long.

This clonotype was detected many times. The V call is TRBV5-1, the J call TRBJ2-4; D possibly uses TRBD1 or TRBD2 (5 bases each). The V end lost 1 base, the J end lost 0 bases, and 11 bases lay between the germline ends. The germline V gene has CDR1 SGHRS and CDR2 YFSETQ. The CDR3 covers 16 residues. The CDR3 DNA sequence: TGCGCCAGCAGCTTGAACGGGGCAGGAGCCAAAAACATTCAGTACTTC. Translating gives CASSLNGAGAKNIQYF.

This clonotype has more than one count but fewer than ten. This chain joins TRBV2 and TRBJ2-7; possible D gene TRBD1, 5 bases. Germline V gives CDR1 SNHLY, CDR2 FYNNEI. CDR3 length: 13 residues. V dropped 3 bases and J dropped 4 bases, with 10 bases sitting between them. CDR3 nucleotides: TGTGCCAGCAGTGAGGGGCTTCATTACGAGCAGTACTTC. Translated: CASSEGLHYEQYF.